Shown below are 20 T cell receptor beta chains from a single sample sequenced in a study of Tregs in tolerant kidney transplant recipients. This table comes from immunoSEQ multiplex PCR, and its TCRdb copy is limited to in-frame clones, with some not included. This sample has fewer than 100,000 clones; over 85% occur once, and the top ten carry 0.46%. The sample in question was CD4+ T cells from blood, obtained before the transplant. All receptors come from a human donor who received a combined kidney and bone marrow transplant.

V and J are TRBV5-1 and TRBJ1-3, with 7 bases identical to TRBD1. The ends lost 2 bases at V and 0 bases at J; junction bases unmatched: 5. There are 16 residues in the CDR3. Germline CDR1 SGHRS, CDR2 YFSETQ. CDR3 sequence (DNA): TGCGCCAGCAGCTTAGGACAGGTCTACTCTGGAAACACCATATATTTT. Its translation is CASSLGQVYSGNTIYF. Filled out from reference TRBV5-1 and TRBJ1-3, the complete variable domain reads KAGVTQTPRYLIKTRGQQVTLSCSPISGHRSVSWYQQTPGQGLQFLFEYFSETQRNKGNFPGRFSGRQFSNSRSEMNVSTLELGDSALYLCASSLGQVYSGNTIYFGEGSWLTVV.

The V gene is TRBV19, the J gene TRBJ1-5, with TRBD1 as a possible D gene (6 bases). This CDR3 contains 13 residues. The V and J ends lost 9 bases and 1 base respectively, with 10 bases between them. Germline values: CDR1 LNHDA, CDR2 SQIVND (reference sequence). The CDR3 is CASAGQSNQPQHF. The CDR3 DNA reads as TGTGCCAGCGCCGGACAGAGCAATCAGCCCCAGCATTTT.

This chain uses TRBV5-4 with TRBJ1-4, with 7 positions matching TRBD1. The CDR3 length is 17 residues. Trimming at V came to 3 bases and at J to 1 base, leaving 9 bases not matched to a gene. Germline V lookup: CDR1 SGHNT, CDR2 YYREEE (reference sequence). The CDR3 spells CASSSEMGQRTNEKLFF. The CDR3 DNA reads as TGTGCCAGCAGCTCCGAGATGGGACAGCGAACTAATGAAAAACTGTTTTTT.

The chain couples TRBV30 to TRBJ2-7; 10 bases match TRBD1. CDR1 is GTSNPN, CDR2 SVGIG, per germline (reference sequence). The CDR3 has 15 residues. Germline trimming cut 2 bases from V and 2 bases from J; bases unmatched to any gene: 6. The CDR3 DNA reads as TGTGCCTGGAGTCCAGGGACAGGGGTGACCTACGAGCAGTACTTC. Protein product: CAWSPGTGVTYEQYF. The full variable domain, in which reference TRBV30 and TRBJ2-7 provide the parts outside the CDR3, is SQTIHQWPATLVQPVGSPLSLECTVEGTSNPNLYWYRQAAGRGLQLLFYSVGIGQISSEVPQNLSASRPQDRQFILSSKKLLLSDSGFYLCAWSPGTGVTYEQYFGPGTRLTVT.

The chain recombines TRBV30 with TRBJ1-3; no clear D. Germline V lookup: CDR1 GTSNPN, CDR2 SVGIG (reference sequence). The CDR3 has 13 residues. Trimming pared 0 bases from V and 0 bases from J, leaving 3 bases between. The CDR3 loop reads CAWSVYSGNTIYF. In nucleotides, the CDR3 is TGTGCCTGGAGTGTATACTCTGGAAACACCATATATTTT.

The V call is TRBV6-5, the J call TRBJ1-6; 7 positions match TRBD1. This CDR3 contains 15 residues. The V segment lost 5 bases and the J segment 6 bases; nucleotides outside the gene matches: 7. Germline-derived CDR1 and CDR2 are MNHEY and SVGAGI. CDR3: CASSRRTGLNSPLHF. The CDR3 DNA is TGTGCCAGCAGTCGCCGGACAGGACTTAATTCACCCCTCCACTTT.

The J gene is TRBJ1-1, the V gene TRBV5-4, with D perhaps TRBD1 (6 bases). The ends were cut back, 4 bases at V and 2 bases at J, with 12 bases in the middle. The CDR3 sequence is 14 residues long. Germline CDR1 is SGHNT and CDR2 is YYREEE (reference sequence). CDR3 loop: CASSPRGGNTEAFF. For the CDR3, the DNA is TGTGCCAGCAGCCCAAGGGGGGGCAACACTGAAGCTTTCTTT.

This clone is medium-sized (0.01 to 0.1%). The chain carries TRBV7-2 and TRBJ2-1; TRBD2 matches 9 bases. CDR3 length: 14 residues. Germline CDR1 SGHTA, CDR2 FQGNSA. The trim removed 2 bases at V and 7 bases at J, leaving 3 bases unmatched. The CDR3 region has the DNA TGTGCCAGCAGCTTAATAGCGGGAGTAAATGAGCAGTTCTTC. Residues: CASSLIAGVNEQFF.

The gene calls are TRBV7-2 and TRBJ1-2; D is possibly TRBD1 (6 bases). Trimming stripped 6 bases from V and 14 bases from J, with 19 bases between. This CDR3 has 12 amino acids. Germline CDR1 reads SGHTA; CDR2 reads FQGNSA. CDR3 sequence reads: CASRPDQGGRTF. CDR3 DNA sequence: TGTGCCAGCAGACCCGACCAAGGGGGAAGGACCTTC.

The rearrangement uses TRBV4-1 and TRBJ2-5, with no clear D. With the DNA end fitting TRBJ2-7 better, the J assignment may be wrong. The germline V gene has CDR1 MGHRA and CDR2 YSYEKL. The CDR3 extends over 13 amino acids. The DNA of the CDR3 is TGCGCCAGCAGCCAAGATTTACGCTACGAGCAGTACTTC. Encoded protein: CASSQDLRYEQYF.

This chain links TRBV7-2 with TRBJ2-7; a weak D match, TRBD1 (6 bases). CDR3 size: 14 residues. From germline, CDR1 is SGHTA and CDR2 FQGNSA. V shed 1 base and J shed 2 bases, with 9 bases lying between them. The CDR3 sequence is CASSLVGGPYEQYF. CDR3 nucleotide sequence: TGTGCCAGCAGCTTAGTTGGGGGCCCCTACGAGCAGTACTTC.

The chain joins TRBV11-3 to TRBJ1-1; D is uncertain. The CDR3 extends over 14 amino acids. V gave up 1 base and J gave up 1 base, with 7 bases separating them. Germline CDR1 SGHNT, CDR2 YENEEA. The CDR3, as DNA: TGTGCCAGCAGCTTAGCGGGAAGGAACACTGAAGCTTTCTTT. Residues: CASSLAGRNTEAFF.

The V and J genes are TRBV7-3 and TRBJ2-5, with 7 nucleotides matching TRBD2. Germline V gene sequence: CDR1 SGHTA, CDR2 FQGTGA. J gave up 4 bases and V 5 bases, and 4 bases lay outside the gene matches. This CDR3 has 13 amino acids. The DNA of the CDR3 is TGTGCCAGCAGCCCTAGCGGTTTAGAGACCCAGTACTTC. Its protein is CASSPSGLETQYF.

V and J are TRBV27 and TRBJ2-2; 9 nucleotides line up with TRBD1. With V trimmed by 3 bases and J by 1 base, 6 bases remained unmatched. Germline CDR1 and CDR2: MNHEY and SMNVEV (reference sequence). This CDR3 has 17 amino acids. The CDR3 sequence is CASSLSTGGRNTGELFF. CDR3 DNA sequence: TGTGCCAGCAGTTTGTCCACAGGGGGCCGGAACACCGGGGAGCTGTTTTTT.

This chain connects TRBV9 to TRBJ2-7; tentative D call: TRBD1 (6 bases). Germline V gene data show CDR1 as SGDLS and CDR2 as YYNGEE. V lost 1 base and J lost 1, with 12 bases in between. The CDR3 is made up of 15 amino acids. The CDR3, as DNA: TGTGCCAGCAGCGTAAAACGGGACAATTCCTACGAGCAGTACTTC. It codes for CASSVKRDNSYEQYF.

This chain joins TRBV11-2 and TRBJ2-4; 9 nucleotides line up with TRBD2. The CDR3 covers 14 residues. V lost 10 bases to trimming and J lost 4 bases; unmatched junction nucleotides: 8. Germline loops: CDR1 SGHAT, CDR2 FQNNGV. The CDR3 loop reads CATRRLAGKNIQYF. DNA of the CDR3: TGTGCCACCCGACGGCTAGCGGGGAAAAACATTCAGTACTTC.

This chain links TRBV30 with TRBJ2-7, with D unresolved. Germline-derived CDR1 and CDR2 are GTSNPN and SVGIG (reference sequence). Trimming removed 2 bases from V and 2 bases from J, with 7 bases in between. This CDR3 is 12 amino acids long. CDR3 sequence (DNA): TGTGCCTGGAGTATCCACACCTACGAGCAGTACTTC. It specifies CAWSIHTYEQYF.

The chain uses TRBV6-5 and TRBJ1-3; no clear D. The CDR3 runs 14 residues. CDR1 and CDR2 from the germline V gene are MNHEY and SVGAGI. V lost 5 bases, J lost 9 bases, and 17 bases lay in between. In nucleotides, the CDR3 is TGTGCCAGCAGTACACCATTAGACCGGAGCACCATATATTTT. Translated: CASSTPLDRSTIYF.

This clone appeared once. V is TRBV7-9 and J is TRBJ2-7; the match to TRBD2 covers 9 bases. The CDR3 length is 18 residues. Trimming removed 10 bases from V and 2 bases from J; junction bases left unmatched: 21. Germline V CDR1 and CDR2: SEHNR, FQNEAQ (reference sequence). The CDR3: CATRGGLAGVQNTYEQYF. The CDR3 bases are TGTGCCACCCGAGGGGGGTTAGCGGGAGTCCAGAACACCTACGAGCAGTACTTC. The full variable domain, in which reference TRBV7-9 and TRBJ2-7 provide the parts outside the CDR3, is DTGVSQNPRHKITKRGQNVTFRCDPISEHNRLYWYRQTLGQGPEFLTYFQNEAQLEKSRLLSDRFSAERPKGSFSTLEIQRTEQGDSAMYLCATRGGLAGVQNTYEQYFGPGTRLTVT.

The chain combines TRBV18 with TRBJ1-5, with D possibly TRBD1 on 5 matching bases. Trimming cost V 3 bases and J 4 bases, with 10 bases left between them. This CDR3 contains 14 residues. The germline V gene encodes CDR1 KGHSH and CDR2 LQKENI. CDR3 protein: CASSPYKGNQPQHF. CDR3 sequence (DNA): TGTGCCAGCTCACCTTATAAGGGGAATCAGCCCCAGCATTTT.